Following are 21 T cell receptor beta chains from one sample sequenced in a study of blood T cells in healthy people across ages. The authors ran a second PCR of 7 to 11 cycles using a sample-barcoded 5' primer and a J-beta primer mix. TCRdb re-derived calls from the 5' RACE reads in MiXCR, one entry per CDR3 protein. The sample has around 2 million distinct CDR3 sequences, 35% to 50% seen once. Sequencing was carried out using blood. These receptors all come from a human donor in good health.

This clonotype was seen a handful of times. This rearrangement joins TRBV6-1 to TRBJ2-7, with D perhaps matching TRBD1 (5 bases). Germline V lookup: CDR1 MNHNS, CDR2 SASEGT. The CDR3 is made up of 14 amino acids. With 6 bases removed from V and 2 bases from J, the gap between germline ends came to 14 bases. The CDR3 protein is CASSYKGLAYEQYF. The CDR3 DNA reads as TGTGCCAGCAGCTATAAGGGGCTGGCCTACGAGCAGTACTTC.

The chain has TRBV20-1 and TRBJ2-3; 8 bases agree with TRBD2. From germline, CDR1 is DFQATT and CDR2 SNEGSKA (reference sequence). With V trimmed by 6 bases and J by 2 bases, 13 bases remained unmatched. The CDR3 has 16 residues. The CDR3 spells CSAPRGGLGITDTQYF. The CDR3 DNA follows: TGCAGTGCCCCCCGGGGGGGGCTGGGAATCACAGATACGCAGTATTTT.

This clonotype was detected only a few times. CDR3 sequence reads: CASSLGGARYGYTF. Here the CDR3 DNA reads TGTGCCAGCAGCTTAGGCGGGGCTCGGTATGGCTACACCTTC. The chain links TRBV7-9 to TRBJ1-2; D might be TRBD1 (5 bases). V was shortened by 1 base and J by 5 bases, with 11 bases between the two germline ends. The CDR3 loop spans 14 amino acids. Germline V lookup: CDR1 SEHNR, CDR2 FQNEAQ (reference sequence).

The chain uses TRBV6-5 and TRBJ2-1; D remains unclear. The CDR3 covers 15 residues. The germline V gene has CDR1 MNHEY and CDR2 SVGAGI. V gave up 2 bases and J gave up 1 base, with 9 bases separating them. The CDR3 spells CASSYVHPSYNEQFF. For the CDR3, the DNA is TGTGCCAGCAGTTACGTACACCCGTCCTACAATGAGCAGTTCTTC.

This clonotype appeared a few times. This chain uses TRBV4-3 with TRBJ2-7; 8 bases align to TRBD2. V was clipped by 1 base and J by 0 bases; unmatched bases: 5. CDR3 length: 16 amino acids. Per germline, CDR1 LGHNA and CDR2 YSLEER. CDR3 sequence reads: CASSQASGGSSYEQYF. The CDR3 DNA reads TGCGCCAGCAGCCAAGCCAGCGGGGGTTCCTCCTACGAGCAGTACTTC.

The chain recombines TRBV20-1 with TRBJ2-1, with 13 bases aligning to TRBD2. CDR1 and CDR2 (germline): DFQATT, SNEGSKA (reference sequence). V shed 4 bases and J 2 bases; nucleotides not matched to a gene: 2. The CDR3 covers 15 residues. CDR3 sequence (DNA): TGCAGTGCTATCGGACTAGCGGGGGCCTACAATGAGCAGTTCTTC. Protein: CSAIGLAGAYNEQFF.

The chain couples TRBV27 to TRBJ2-7; D remains ambiguous. CDR1 and CDR2 (germline): MNHEY, SMNVEV (reference sequence). V lost 3 bases and J lost 3, with 12 bases in between. The CDR3 loop spans 14 amino acids. CDR3 sequence reads: CASSFNPSYYEQYF. CDR3 sequence (DNA): TGTGCCAGCAGTTTTAACCCCAGTTACTACGAGCAGTACTTC.

The chain combines TRBV5-1 with TRBJ2-2; D perhaps matches TRBD2 (7 bases). Germline V gene data show CDR1 as SGHRS and CDR2 as YFSETQ. The germline V and J ends were trimmed by 7 bases and 3 bases, with 16 bases remaining between them. The CDR3 sequence is 15 residues long. In DNA form, the CDR3 reads TGCGCCAGCGGAGCACGAGGGGGGGACACCGGGGAGCTGTTTTTT. It translates to CASGARGGDTGELFF.

This clonotype was observed at least ten times. CDR3 amino acids: CSAPGTGGYTF. The CDR3 nucleotides read TGCAGCGCCCCCGGGACAGGGGGCTACACCTTC. The gene calls are TRBV29-1 and TRBJ1-2; 9 bases are shared with TRBD1. V trimming: 7 bases; J trimming: 8 bases; junction bases outside the gene matches: 5. Germline V gene sequence: CDR1 SQVTM, CDR2 ANQGSEA. This CDR3 contains 11 residues.

CDR3 residues: CASSYNRQNTEAFF. CDR3 in DNA: TGTGCCAGCAGTTACAACAGACAGAACACTGAAGCTTTCTTT. V and J are TRBV6-5 and TRBJ1-1; D is undetermined. V lost 2 bases, J lost 1 base, and 8 bases lay in between. The CDR3 is made up of 14 amino acids. CDR1 MNHEY and CDR2 SVGAGI come from the germline V gene.

DNA of the CDR3: TGCGCCAGCAGCTCGGCAGACACGACGAACACCGGGGAGCTGTTTTTT. Amino acid sequence: CASSSADTTNTGELFF. The chain joins TRBV5-1 to TRBJ2-2; D unclear. V was trimmed by 3 bases and J by 0 bases, leaving 12 bases between them. The CDR3 is 16 residues long. From germline, CDR1 is SGHRS and CDR2 YFSETQ.

This clonotype was seen a few times. One end of the junction varies from germline; a read error may be responsible. The rearrangement links TRBV15 to TRBJ2-1; D is undetermined. The germline V gene has CDR1 LNHNV and CDR2 YYDKDF (reference sequence). There are 13 residues in the CDR3. The chain's CDR3 is CATGRPGYNEQFF. DNA for the CDR3: TGTGCCACCGGCAGACCTGGATACAATGAGCAGTTCTTC.

The rearrangement joins TRBV7-3 to TRBJ2-7; TRBD2 matches at 9 bases. Trimming removed 3 bases from V and 5 bases from J; junction bases left unmatched: 2. CDR1 is SGHTA, CDR2 FQGTGA, per germline. The CDR3 length is 13 residues. The CDR3 reads CASSFSGGHEQYF. CDR3 coding DNA: TGTGCCAGCAGCTTTAGCGGGGGCCACGAGCAGTACTTC.

This clonotype was found a few times. The V gene is TRBV5-6, the J gene TRBJ1-2; D call uncertain. Germline values: CDR1 SGHDT, CDR2 YYEEEE. With 0 bases removed from V and 5 bases from J, the gap between germline ends came to 17 bases. There are 16 residues in the CDR3. CDR3 sequence reads: CASSLEEVARIYGYTF. The DNA for the CDR3 is TGTGCCAGCAGCTTGGAGGAAGTAGCGCGGATTTATGGCTACACCTTC.

This clonotype was seen only a few times. V and J are TRBV5-1 and TRBJ2-3; 8 positions agree with TRBD2. Germline V gene lookup returns CDR1 SGHRS and CDR2 YFSETQ. The ends lost 0 bases at V and 5 bases at J; junction bases unmatched: 14. The CDR3 spans 18 residues. The CDR3 spells CASSLGIGLALSGDTQYF. In DNA form, the CDR3 reads TGCGCCAGCAGCTTGGGTATCGGACTAGCCCTCTCCGGAGATACGCAGTATTTT.

The V gene is TRBV12-3 or TRBV12-4, the J gene TRBJ1-2; 7 bases are shared with TRBD1. After removal of 2 bases from V and 1 base from J, the junction contained 7 bases not matched to a gene. This CDR3 region has 16 residues. This chain's CDR3 is CASSLQQGMGNYGYTF. DNA of the CDR3: TGTGCCAGCAGTTTACAACAGGGGATGGGTAACTATGGCTACACCTTC.

The table lists this clonotype with a few counts. V is TRBV7-9 and J is TRBJ2-7; unclear D gene. The V and J ends lost 4 bases and 2 bases respectively, with 15 bases between them. The CDR3 totals 15 residues. From germline, CDR1 is SEHNR and CDR2 FQNEAQ (reference sequence). The CDR3 coding sequence is TGTGCCAGCAGCTCCTACTTAACTGGGACCTACGAGCAGTACTTC. Residues: CASSSYLTGTYEQYF.

V and J are TRBV12-3 or TRBV12-4 and TRBJ2-2; D is unclear. Trimming took off 3 bases at V and 7 bases at J, with 15 bases between the two ends. The CDR3 extends over 15 amino acids. DNA of the CDR3: TGTGCCAGCAGTTTCTGGAGCCTCGTGGACGGGGAGCTGTTTTTT. The encoded protein is CASSFWSLVDGELFF.

The rearrangement links TRBV7-8 to TRBJ1-2; a weak D match, TRBD1 (5 bases). This CDR3 contains 14 residues. Germline CDR1 SGHVS, CDR2 FQNEAQ. Trimming took 5 bases from V and 2 from J, leaving 12 bases between them. CDR3 nucleotides: TGTGCCAGCAGCGGAGGGGTACCGAACTATGGCTACACCTTC. Amino acids: CASSGGVPNYGYTF.

The V gene is TRBV9, the J gene TRBJ2-6; D uncertain. Trimming cost V 2 bases and J 0 bases, with 6 bases left between them. Germline V gene lookup returns CDR1 SGDLS and CDR2 YYNGEE. The CDR3 is made up of 15 amino acids. This CDR3 reads CASSVPGSGANVLTF. The DNA for the CDR3 is TGTGCCAGCAGCGTCCCAGGCTCTGGGGCCAACGTCCTGACTTTC. The entire variable domain, with the rest obtained from reference TRBV9 and TRBJ2-6, is as follows: DSGVTQTPKHLITATGQRVTLRCSPRSGDLSVYWYQQSLDQGLQFLIQYYNGEERAKGNILERFSAQQFPDLHSELNLSSLELGDSALYFCASSVPGSGANVLTFGAGSRLTVL.

V usage is TRBV4-3 and J usage is TRBJ1-5; D is undetermined. The V and J ends lost 0 bases and 5 bases respectively, with 8 bases between them. The germline gives CDR1 LGHNA, CDR2 YSLEER. CDR3 size: 14 residues. Here the CDR3 reads CASSQDVAYQPQHF. In DNA, the CDR3 is TGCGCCAGCAGCCAAGATGTCGCATATCAGCCCCAGCATTTT.